A selection of T cell receptor beta chains follows, all from one sample in a study of cytomegalovirus exposure and HLA in healthy donors. Clones were read by immunoSEQ multiplex PCR, and TCRdb kept only the in-frame ones, dropping some. The table records around 150,000 clones, around three quarters of them present only once. Sequencing was done on a sample of PBMCs. Receptors were obtained from a man younger than 40 in good health. Each CDR3 is given with its conserved first and last residue.

cdr3_aa	v_call	j_call
CASLGKLGNQPQHF	TRBV6-1	TRBJ1-5
CASLRYTEAFF	TRBV28	TRBJ1-1
CSARDRFGYTF	TRBV20-1	TRBJ1-2
CASSEGAGGLDGQFF	TRBV6-1	TRBJ2-1
CAIQMGQGGPEQYF	TRBV6-5	TRBJ2-7
CASSGGQTNEKLFF	TRBV28	TRBJ1-4
CASSTSYEQYF	TRBV5-1	TRBJ2-7
CASSTPGLAGAGFF	TRBV28	TRBJ2-1
CATRVTGYNIQYF	TRBV15	TRBJ2-4
CASSFRNSGNTIYF	TRBV19	TRBJ1-3
CASSTGTVQETQYF	TRBV5-4	TRBJ2-5
CASSVIRRSTTETQYF	TRBV7-9	TRBJ2-5
CSSSPVSSEAFF	TRBV7-9	TRBJ1-1
CASSKGRFPYEQYF	TRBV2	TRBJ2-7
CASSPRVGRDEQFF	TRBV11-2	TRBJ2-1
CASSLGAGGYGYTF	TRBV7-9	TRBJ1-2
CASSGTSGSADTQYF	TRBV9	TRBJ2-3
CASSLGRGQSEKLFF	TRBV7-9	TRBJ1-4
CASSPPTLQGARNEQFF	TRBV18	TRBJ2-1
CASSSGVGSTEAFF	TRBV5-8	TRBJ1-1
CASSYSLRANTGELFF	TRBV6-5	TRBJ2-2
CASSPPSTDTQYF	TRBV18	TRBJ2-3
CASSGRSPSTDTQYF	TRBV9	TRBJ2-3
CASSLRGPPGNEQYF	TRBV5-6	TRBJ2-7
CASSHRRGIYEQYF	TRBV18	TRBJ2-7
CASSQDREREQYF	TRBV4-1	TRBJ2-7
CASSLYGQGAFNYGYTF	TRBV28	TRBJ1-2
CASSESGSGRLFF	TRBV10-1	TRBJ2-1
CASSPPASSGQETQYF	TRBV7-8	TRBJ2-5
CASGLITTGTGKFQAFF	TRBV12-5	TRBJ1-1
CSSSLRTGTEAFF	TRBV7-9	TRBJ1-1
CASSLAREQYF	TRBV11-3	TRBJ2-7
CASSNAIKLFF	TRBV28	TRBJ1-4
CSAGTGAEQYF	TRBV20-1	TRBJ2-7
CASSLRVGPIEETQYF	TRBV7-9	TRBJ2-5
CASSLYSGYNEQFF	TRBV5-5	TRBJ2-1
CASSPPLAGRIEQFF	TRBV7-2	TRBJ2-1
CSASSSYEQYF	TRBV20-1	TRBJ2-7
CASSLQGEAYGYTF	TRBV5-5	TRBJ1-2
CASSLQTSTDTQYF	TRBV11-2	TRBJ2-3
CASSPSSLTGDTQYF	TRBV19	TRBJ2-3
CASSQDRGTYYNEQFF	TRBV4-3	TRBJ2-1
CASSPRQGQLNTEAFF	TRBV4-1	TRBJ1-1
CSSSPGETYGYTF	TRBV7-9	TRBJ1-2
CASSNRKSNQPQHF	TRBV19	TRBJ1-5
CSAGGSYEQYF	TRBV29-1	TRBJ2-7
CASSSPVVQGQHF	TRBV21-1	TRBJ2-5
CASSLYPSGSYEQYF	TRBV7-3	TRBJ2-7
CATSREGRVDNEQFF	TRBV15	TRBJ2-1
CASSLKAGRGADTQYF	TRBV5-4	TRBJ2-3